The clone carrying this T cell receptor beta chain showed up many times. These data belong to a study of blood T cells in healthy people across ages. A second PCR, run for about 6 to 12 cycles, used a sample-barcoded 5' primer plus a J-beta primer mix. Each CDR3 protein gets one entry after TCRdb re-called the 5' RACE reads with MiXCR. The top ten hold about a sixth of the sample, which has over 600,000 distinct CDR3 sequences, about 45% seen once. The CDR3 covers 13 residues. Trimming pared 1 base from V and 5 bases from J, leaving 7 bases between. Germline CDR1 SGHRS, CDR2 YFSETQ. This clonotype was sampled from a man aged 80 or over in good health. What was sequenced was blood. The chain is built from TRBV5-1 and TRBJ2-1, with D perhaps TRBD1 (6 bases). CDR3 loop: CASSLNRDNEQFF. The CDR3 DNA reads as TGCGCCAGCAGCTTGAACAGGGACAATGAGCAGTTCTTC.